This T cell receptor beta chain was captured in a study of T cell responses to AZD1222 COVID-19 vaccine. On this clone: Its antigen is still unknown.

Notes on the study in general: Seropositive AZD1222 recipients at baseline numbered only 6 or 7. Donor demographics were predominantly white British with a female majority; clonal diversity may be underestimated. Vaccine-associated CD4 TCRs ranged over spike, dominating at 160-218 and 743-854.

The V end was cut by 5 bases, the J end by 3 bases, with 9 bases between. This CDR3 is 13 amino acids long. Data came from immunoSEQ multiplex PCR; TCRdb stores just in-frame clones and leaves some out. The table shows 140,000 or so clones, with approximately 86% occurring only once. The chain joins TRBV12-3 or TRBV12-4 to TRBJ2-3; D is perhaps TRBD2 (5 bases). This TCR derives from an adult who received the MenACWY meningococcal vaccine as a control. The material was peripheral blood, obtained 28 days after the second dose of the MenACWY control vaccine. The DNA of the CDR3 is TGTGCCAGCAGTCGTCCGGGGACAGATACGCAGTATTTT. Its protein is CASSRPGTDTQYF.